The 7 T cell receptor beta chains below all came from one sample that was sequenced in a study of T cell responses to AZD1222 COVID-19 vaccine. Sequencing used immunoSEQ multiplex PCR; TCRdb keeps in-frame clones, though not all of them. The repertoire holds over 150,000 clones, with about nine tenths as singletons. Sequencing used peripheral blood, obtained on day 0 of AZD1222 vaccination. The receptors shown here come from an adult in good health.

This rearrangement joins TRBV29-1 to TRBJ1-5; perhaps TRBD1 as D (6 bases). This CDR3 is 12 amino acids long. In germline, CDR1 is SQVTM, CDR2 ANQGSEA. V lost 0 bases to trimming and J lost 14 bases, with 14 bases between them. The CDR3 loop reads CSVEDQRRTEHF. CDR3 in DNA: TGCAGCGTTGAAGATCAACGAAGGACAGAGCATTTT.

The rearrangement links TRBV24-1 to TRBJ2-2, with 11 bases fitting TRBD2. This CDR3 region has 18 residues. The J segment lost 5 bases and the V segment lost 4 bases, leaving 11 bases of the junction unmatched. The germline V gene encodes CDR1 KGHDR and CDR2 SFDVKD. This CDR3 is CATSDPRGASGRTGELFF. The CDR3 nucleotides are TGTGCCACCAGTGACCCTCGTGGGGCTAGCGGGAGGACCGGGGAGCTGTTTTTT.

The gene calls are TRBV5-4 and TRBJ1-2; the D gene is possibly TRBD1 (5 bases). The V end was cut by 0 bases, the J end by 4 bases, with 13 bases between. This CDR3 spans 15 amino acids. Germline CDR1 reads SGHNT; CDR2 reads YYREEE (reference sequence). In nucleotides, the CDR3 is TGTGCCAGCAGCTTGGACCCAGGGAGACCCTATGGCTACACCTTC. This codes for CASSLDPGRPYGYTF.

This chain connects TRBV30 to TRBJ1-4, with 7 bases lining up with TRBD1. V shed 4 bases, J shed 3 bases, and the junction held 11 bases outside the gene matches. The CDR3 length is 16 residues. CDR1 and CDR2 from the germline V gene are GTSNPN and SVGIG (reference sequence). CDR3 in DNA: TGTGCCTGGACCGCCGAGCCCGGGACAGCTAATGAAAAACTGTTTTTT. Protein product: CAWTAEPGTANEKLFF.

This clone has just a few counts. The gene calls are TRBV29-1 and TRBJ1-1; D is unresolved. CDR1 is SQVTM, CDR2 ANQGSEA, per germline. Trimming stripped 7 bases from V and 1 base from J, with 7 bases between. The CDR3 contains 11 residues. The CDR3 DNA follows: TGCAGCGGCGACAAGAACACTGAAGCTTTCTTT. Protein sequence: CSGDKNTEAFF. The full variable domain, with the rest looked up from reference TRBV29-1 and TRBJ1-1, is SAVISQKPSRDICQRGTSLTIQCQVDSQVTMMFWYRQQPGQSLTLIATANQGSEATYESGFVIDKFPISRPNLTFSTLTVSNMSPEDSSIYLCSGDKNTEAFFGQGTRLTVV.

The chain combines TRBV27 with TRBJ2-1, with D possibly being TRBD1 (5 bases). Germline CDR1 MNHEY, CDR2 SMNVEV (reference sequence). This CDR3 spans 15 amino acids. V dropped 5 bases and J dropped 14 bases, with 25 bases sitting between them. The CDR3 loop is CASSPVLGRAGDEFF. The CDR3, as DNA: TGTGCCAGCAGTCCCGTCCTTGGCAGGGCCGGCGACGAGTTCTTC.

The chain combines TRBV19 with TRBJ1-5; D remains unclear. Germline V CDR1 and CDR2: LNHDA, SQIVND (reference sequence). The CDR3 totals 14 residues. Between the trimmed V and J ends, which lost 5 bases and 4 bases, there was a span of 12 bases. The CDR3 DNA sequence: TGTGCCAGTAGTTGGTCAGCTAATAATCAGCCCCAGCATTTT. Translating it yields CASSWSANNQPQHF.